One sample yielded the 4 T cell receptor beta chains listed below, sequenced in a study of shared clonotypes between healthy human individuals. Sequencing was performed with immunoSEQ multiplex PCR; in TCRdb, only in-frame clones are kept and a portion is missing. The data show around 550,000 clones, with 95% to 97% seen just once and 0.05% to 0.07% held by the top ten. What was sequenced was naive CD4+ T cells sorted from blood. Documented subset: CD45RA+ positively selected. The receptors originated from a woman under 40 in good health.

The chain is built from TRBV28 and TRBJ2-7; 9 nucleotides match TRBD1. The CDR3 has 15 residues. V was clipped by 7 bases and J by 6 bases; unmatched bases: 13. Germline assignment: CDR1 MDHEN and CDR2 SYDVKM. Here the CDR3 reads CASIPTPGQGGEQYF. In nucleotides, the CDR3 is TGTGCCAGCATTCCTACTCCGGGACAGGGCGGCGAGCAGTACTTC. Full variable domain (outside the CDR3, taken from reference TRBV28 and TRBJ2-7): DVKVTQSSRYLVKRTGEKVFLECVQDMDHENMFWYRQDPGLGLRLIYFSYDVKMKEKGDIPEGYSVSREKKERFSLILESASTNQTSMYLCASIPTPGQGGEQYFGPGTRLTVT.

CDR3 in amino acids: CASRLSGTSYNEQFF. CDR3 coding DNA: TGTGCCAGTAGACTTAGCGGGACGTCCTACAATGAGCAGTTCTTC. The chain uses TRBV19 and TRBJ2-1; TRBD2 agrees at 8 bases. The germline V gene encodes CDR1 LNHDA and CDR2 SQIVND (reference sequence). The V and J ends lost 6 bases and 1 base, in that order; junction bases with no gene match: 5. There are 15 residues in the CDR3.

The CDR3 reads CASSQGAGTQYF. CDR3 DNA: TGTGCCAGCAGCCAGGGGGCGGGGACCCAGTACTTC. The J gene is TRBJ2-5, the V gene TRBV6-5, with TRBD1 matching 8 bases. V dropped 6 bases and J dropped 7; count of bases not matched to a gene: 4. In germline, CDR1 is MNHEY, CDR2 SVGAGI. This CDR3 spans 12 amino acids.

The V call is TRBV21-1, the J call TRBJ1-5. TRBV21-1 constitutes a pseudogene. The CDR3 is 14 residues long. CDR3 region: CASKGHSRNQPQHF. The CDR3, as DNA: TGTGCCAGCAAAGGGCACAGTCGCAATCAGCCCCAGCATTTT.